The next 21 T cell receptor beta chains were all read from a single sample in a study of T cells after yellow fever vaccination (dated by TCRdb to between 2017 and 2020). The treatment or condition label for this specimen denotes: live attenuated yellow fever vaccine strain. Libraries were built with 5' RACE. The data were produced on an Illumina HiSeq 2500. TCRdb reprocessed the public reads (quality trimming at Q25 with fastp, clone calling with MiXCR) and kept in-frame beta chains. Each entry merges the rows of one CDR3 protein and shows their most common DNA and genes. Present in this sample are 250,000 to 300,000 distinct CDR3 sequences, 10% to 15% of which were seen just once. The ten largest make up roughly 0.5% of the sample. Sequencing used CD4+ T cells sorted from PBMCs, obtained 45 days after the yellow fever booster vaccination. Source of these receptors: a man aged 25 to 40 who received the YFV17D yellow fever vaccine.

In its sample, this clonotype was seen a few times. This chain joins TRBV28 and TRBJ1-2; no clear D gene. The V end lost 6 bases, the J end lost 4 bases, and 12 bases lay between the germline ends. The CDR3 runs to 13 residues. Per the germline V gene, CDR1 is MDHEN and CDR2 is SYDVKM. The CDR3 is CASRTGYGYGYTF. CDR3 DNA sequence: TGTGCCAGCAGAACGGGGTACGGCTATGGCTACACCTTC.

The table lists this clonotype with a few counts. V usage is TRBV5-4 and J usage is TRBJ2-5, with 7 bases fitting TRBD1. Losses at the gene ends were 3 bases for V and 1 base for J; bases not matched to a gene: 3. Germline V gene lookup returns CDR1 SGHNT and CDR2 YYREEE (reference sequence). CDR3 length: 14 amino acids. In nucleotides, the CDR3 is TGTGCCAGCAGCTCGACAGGGATCCAAGAGACCCAGTACTTC. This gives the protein CASSSTGIQETQYF. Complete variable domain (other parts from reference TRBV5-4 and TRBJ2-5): ETGVTQSPTHLIKTRGQQVTLRCSSQSGHNTVSWYQQALGQGPQFIFQYYREEENGRGNFPPRFSGLQFPNYSSELNVNALELDDSALYLCASSSTGIQETQYFGPGTRLLVL.

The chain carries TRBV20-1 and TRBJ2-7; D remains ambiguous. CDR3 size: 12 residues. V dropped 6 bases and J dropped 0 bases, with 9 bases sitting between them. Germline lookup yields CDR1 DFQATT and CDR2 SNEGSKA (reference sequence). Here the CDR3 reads CSAIWSSYEQYF. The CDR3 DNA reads TGCAGTGCAATCTGGAGCTCCTACGAGCAGTACTTC.

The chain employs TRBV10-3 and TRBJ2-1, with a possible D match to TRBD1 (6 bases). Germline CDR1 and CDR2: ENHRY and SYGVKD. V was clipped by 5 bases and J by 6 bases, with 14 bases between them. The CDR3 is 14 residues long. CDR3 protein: CAISLQGAANEQFF. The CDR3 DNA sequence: TGTGCCATCAGTTTACAGGGAGCGGCCAATGAGCAGTTCTTC.

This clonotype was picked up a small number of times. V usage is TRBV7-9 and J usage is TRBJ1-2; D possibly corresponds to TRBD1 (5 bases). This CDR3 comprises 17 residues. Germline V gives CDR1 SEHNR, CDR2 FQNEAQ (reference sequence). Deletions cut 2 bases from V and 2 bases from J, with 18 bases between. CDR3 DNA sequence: TGTGCCAGCAGCTTATGGGCAAGGGGTGAAGCGAACTATGGCTACACCTTC. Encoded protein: CASSLWARGEANYGYTF.

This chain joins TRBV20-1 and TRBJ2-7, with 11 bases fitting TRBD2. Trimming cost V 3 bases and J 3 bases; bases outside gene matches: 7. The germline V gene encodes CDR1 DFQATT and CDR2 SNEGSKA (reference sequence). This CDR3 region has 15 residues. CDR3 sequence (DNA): TGCAGTGCTAGGGATACTAGCGGGAGTTACTACGAGCAGTACTTC. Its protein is CSARDTSGSYYEQYF.

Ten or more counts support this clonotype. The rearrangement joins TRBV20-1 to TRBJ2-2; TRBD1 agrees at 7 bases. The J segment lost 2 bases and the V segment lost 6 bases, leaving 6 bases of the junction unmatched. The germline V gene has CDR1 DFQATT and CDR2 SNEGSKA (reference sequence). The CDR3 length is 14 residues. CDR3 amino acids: CSATGTENTGELFF. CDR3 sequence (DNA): TGCAGTGCCACCGGGACAGAAAACACCGGGGAGCTGTTTTTT.

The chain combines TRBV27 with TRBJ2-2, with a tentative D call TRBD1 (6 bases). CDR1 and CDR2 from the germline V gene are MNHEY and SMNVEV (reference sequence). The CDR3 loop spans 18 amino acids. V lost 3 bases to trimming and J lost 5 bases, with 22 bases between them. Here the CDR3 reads CASSLGGRGLLGTGELFF. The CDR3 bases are TGTGCCAGCAGTTTGGGCGGCAGGGGCCTTCTGGGAACCGGGGAGCTGTTTTTT.

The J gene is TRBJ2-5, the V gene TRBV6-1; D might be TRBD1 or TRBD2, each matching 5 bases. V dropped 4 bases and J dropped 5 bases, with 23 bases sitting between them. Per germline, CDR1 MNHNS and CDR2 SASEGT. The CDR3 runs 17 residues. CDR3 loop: CASSAPSTGRKSETQYF. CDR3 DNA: TGTGCCAGCAGTGCACCTTCGACGGGGCGAAAGAGTGAGACCCAGTACTTC.

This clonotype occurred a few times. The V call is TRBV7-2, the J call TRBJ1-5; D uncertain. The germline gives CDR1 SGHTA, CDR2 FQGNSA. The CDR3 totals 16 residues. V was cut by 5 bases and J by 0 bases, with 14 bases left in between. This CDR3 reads CASSLAGGYSNQPQHF. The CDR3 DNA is TGTGCCAGCAGCCTCGCCGGAGGTTATAGCAATCAGCCCCAGCATTTT. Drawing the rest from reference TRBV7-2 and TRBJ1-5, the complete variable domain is GAGVSQSPSNKVTEKGKDVELRCDPISGHTALYWYRQSLGQGLEFLIYFQGNSAPDKSGLPSDRFSAERTGGSVSTLTIQRTQQEDSAVYLCASSLAGGYSNQPQHFGDGTRLSIL.

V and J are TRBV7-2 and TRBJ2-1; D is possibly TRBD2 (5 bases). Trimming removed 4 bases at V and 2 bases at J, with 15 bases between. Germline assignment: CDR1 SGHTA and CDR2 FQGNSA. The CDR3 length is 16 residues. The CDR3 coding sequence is TGTGCCAGCAGCTCGGCCGGAGGCTCCACCTACAATGAGCAGTTCTTC. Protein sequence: CASSSAGGSTYNEQFF.

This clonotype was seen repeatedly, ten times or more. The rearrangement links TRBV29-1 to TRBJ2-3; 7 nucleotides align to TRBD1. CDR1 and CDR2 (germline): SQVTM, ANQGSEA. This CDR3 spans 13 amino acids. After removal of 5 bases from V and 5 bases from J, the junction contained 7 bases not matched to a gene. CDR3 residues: CSVQGDTRDTQYF. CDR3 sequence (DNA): TGCAGCGTTCAGGGGGATACACGAGATACGCAGTATTTT.

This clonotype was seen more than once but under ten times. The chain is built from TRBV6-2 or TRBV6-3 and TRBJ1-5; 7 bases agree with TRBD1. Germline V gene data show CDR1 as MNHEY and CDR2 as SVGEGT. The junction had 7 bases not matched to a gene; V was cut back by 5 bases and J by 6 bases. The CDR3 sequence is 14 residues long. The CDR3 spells CASSPDRNTQPQHF. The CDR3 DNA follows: TGTGCCAGCAGTCCGGACAGGAATACTCAGCCCCAGCATTTT.

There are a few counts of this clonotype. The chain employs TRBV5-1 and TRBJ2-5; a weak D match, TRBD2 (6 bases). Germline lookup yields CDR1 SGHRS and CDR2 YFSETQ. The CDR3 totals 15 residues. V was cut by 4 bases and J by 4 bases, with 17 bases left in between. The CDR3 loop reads CASSRGRPEGETQYF. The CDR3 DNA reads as TGCGCCAGCAGCCGAGGCAGGCCGGAGGGAGAGACCCAGTACTTC. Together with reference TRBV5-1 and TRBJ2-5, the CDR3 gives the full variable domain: KAGVTQTPRYLIKTRGQQVTLSCSPISGHRSVSWYQQTPGQGLQFLFEYFSETQRNKGNFPGRFSGRQFSNSRSEMNVSTLELGDSALYLCASSRGRPEGETQYFGPGTRLLVL.

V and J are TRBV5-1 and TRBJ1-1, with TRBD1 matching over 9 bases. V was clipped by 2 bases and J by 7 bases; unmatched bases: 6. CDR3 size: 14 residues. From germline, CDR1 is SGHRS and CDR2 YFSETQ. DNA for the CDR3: TGCGCCAGCAGCTTAACAGGGGGCCGGGGTGAAGCTTTCTTT. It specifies CASSLTGGRGEAFF.

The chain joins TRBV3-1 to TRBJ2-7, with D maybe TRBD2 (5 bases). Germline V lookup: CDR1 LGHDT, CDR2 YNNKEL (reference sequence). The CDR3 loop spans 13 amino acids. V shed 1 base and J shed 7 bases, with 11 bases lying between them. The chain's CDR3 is CASSQAGNGEQYF. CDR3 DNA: TGTGCCAGCAGCCAAGCCGGGAACGGGGAGCAGTACTTC.

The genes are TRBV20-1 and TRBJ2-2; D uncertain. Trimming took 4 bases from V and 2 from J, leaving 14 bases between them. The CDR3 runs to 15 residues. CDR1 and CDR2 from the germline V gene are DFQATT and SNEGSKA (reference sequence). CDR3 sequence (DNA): TGCAGTGCTATACGGACCTCCAGCAACACCGGGGAGCTGTTTTTT. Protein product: CSAIRTSSNTGELFF.

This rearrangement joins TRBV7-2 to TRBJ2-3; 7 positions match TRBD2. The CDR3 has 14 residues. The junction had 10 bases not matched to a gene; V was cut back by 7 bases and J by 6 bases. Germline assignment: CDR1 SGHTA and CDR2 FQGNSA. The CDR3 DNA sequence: TGTGCCAGCACGGGGGGAGCGAGTGGGGATACGCAGTATTTT. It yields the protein CASTGGASGDTQYF.

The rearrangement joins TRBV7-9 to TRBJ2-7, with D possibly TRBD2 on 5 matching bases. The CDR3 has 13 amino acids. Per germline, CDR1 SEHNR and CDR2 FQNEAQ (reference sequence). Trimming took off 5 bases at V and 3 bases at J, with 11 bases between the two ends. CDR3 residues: CASSLRSGYEQYF. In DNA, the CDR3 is TGTGCCAGCAGCCTCAGGAGCGGCTACGAGCAGTACTTC. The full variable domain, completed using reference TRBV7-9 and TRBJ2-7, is DTGVSQNPRHKITKRGQNVTFRCDPISEHNRLYWYRQTLGQGPEFLTYFQNEAQLEKSRLLSDRFSAERPKGSFSTLEIQRTEQGDSAMYLCASSLRSGYEQYFGPGTRLTVT.

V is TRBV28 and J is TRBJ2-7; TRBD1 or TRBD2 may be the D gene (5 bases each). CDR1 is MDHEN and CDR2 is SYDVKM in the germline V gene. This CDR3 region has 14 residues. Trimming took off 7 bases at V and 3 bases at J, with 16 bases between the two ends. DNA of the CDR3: TGTGCCAGCAAAGCGCCCGGGACGCTCTACGAGCAGTACTTC. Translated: CASKAPGTLYEQYF.

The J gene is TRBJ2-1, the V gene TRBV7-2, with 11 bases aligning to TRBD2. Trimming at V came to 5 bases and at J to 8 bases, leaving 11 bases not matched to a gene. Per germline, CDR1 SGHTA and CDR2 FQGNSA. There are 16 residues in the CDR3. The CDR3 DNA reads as TGTGCCAGCAGCGATTTTAGGACTAGCGGGTCTGATGAGCAGTTCTTC. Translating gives CASSDFRTSGSDEQFF.